Listed below are T cell receptor beta chains from one sample, sequenced in a study of human thymus T cells. Clones were sequenced by immunoSEQ multiplex PCR, and TCRdb holds only the in-frame ones, with some missing. Among about 120,000 clones listed, around 94% were seen once. The sequenced sample consisted of thymus tissue. Receptors were obtained from a boy under two years old with a congenital heart defect but otherwise immunologically healthy. Each CDR3 is given with its conserved first and last residue. Each record gives: V gene, J gene, clone size, D gene, CDR3 protein, CDR3 DNA. The D gene is left open where the match is weak. Rows give clone size only sometimes, using once, few, many, or a class for an expanded clone.

>TRBV5-1|TRBJ2-3|-|-
CASSLNRVTDTQYF
TGCGCCAGCAGCTTGAACAGGGTCACAGATACGCAGTATTTT
>TRBV19|TRBJ1-5|-|-
CASSRTYSVRDSNQPQHF
TGTGCCAGTAGTCGGACATATTCGGTTAGGGATAGCAATCAGCCCCAGCATTTT
>TRBV10-2|TRBJ1-3|once|-
CASSESDTPKSGNTIYF
TGCGCCAGCAGTGAGTCTGATACACCGAAATCTGGAAACACCATATATTTT
>TRBV5-8|TRBJ2-1|-|-
CASSGANEQFF
TGTGCCAGCAGCGGGGCCAATGAGCAGTTCTTC
>TRBV4-1|TRBJ2-2|-|-
CASSQDLRGMNTGELFF
TGCGCCAGCAGCCAAGATTTGAGAGGGATGAACACCGGGGAGCTGTTTTTT
>TRBV5-6|TRBJ1-2|-|-
CASSLASPPRTPNYGYTF
TGTGCCAGCAGCTTGGCCTCCCCACCGAGGACACCCAACTATGGCTACACCTTC
>TRBV15|TRBJ2-3|-|-
CATSRDLEGITDTQYF
TGTGCCACCAGCAGAGATCTGGAGGGAATCACAGATACGCAGTATTTT
>TRBV5-6|TRBJ2-5|-|TRBD1
CASSASGGEYQYF
TGTGCCAGCAGCGCCTCAGGGGGCGAATACCAGTACTTC
>TRBV14|TRBJ2-5|-|-
CASFTLRYQETQYF
TGTGCCAGCTTTACTTTGAGGTACCAAGAGACCCAGTACTTC
>TRBV25-1|TRBJ2-1|once|-
CASRQKGPGTGEQFF
TGTGCCAGCAGACAAAAGGGACCGGGCACGGGTGAGCAGTTCTTC
>TRBV19|TRBJ2-7|-|-
CASSRDLIEYEQYF
TGTGCCAGTAGTAGAGACCTTATCGAATACGAGCAGTACTTC
>TRBV30|TRBJ1-4|-|TRBD1
CAWRDRGCEKLFF
TGTGCCTGGCGGGACAGGGGTTGTGAAAAACTGTTTTTT
>TRBV4-1|TRBJ1-2|-|TRBD1
CASSQDQARGTGIFNYGYTF
TGCGCCAGCAGCCAAGATCAGGCTCGTGGGACAGGGATTTTTAACTATGGCTACACCTTC
>TRBV6-6|TRBJ1-1|-|TRBD1
CASSGPGQGYPYAFF
TGTGCCAGCAGTGGCCCTGGACAGGGGTACCCTTATGCTTTCTTT
>TRBV5-8|TRBJ2-7|-|-
CASSLRDPYEQYF
TGTGCCAGCAGCTTAAGGGATCCCTACGAGCAGTACTTC
>TRBV21-1|TRBJ2-1|-|-
CASTRDRETNEQFF
TGTGCCAGCACCCGGGACAGGGAGACAAATGAGCAGTTCTTC
>TRBV5-8|TRBJ1-1|-|-
CASSLEGQGNTEAFF
TGTGCCAGCAGCTTGGAGGGCCAGGGGAACACTGAAGCTTTCTTT
>TRBV9|TRBJ1-6|-|-
CARNRAYNSPLHF
TGTGCCAGAAACAGGGCCTATAATTCACCCCTCCACTTT